The rows below give T cell receptor beta chains drawn from one sample of a study of blood T cells in healthy people across ages. One entry per CDR3 protein results from TCRdb running MiXCR on the 5' RACE reads. The top ten hold approximately 7% of the sample, which has 1.2 million to 1.5 million distinct CDR3 sequences, around 59% seen once. The sample consisted of blood. The receptors were sampled from a man younger than 35 in good health. The CDR3 runs from the conserved cysteine through the conserved F or W. The order of the fields is clone size, J gene, CDR3 length, V gene, D gene, CDR3 DNA, CDR3 protein. A D gene is named only where the DNA matches it firmly. Where a row states a size, it is once, few, many or the class of an expanded clone; other rows omit it.

-	TRBJ2-1	12	TRBV20-1	-	TGCAGTGCCCTACTCGGTGGGTATGAGCAGTTCTTC	CSALLGGYEQFF
few	TRBJ2-5	13	TRBV6-6	-	TGTGCCAGCAGTCCTACCGCGGGGGAGACCCAGTACTTC	CASSPTAGETQYF
-	TRBJ1-6	16	TRBV5-1	-	TGCACCAGCAGCCCGGAGGGGCAGGTGCAGCGTTCACCCCTCCACTTT	CTSSPEGQVQRSPLHF
-	TRBJ2-4	14	TRBV6-5	TRBD2	TGTGCCAGCAGTTTAGCGGGGGACCCACGAAGGCAGTACTTC	CASSLAGDPRRQYF
-	TRBJ2-6	13	TRBV11-2	-	TGTGCCAGCAGCCCCGGGGTGACACAAGTCCTGACTTTC	CASSPGVTQVLTF
-	TRBJ2-1	15	TRBV12-3/TRBV12-4	-	TGTGCCAGCACCATGGGGGCCCGGTTAGGGGATGAGCAGTTCTTC	CASTMGARLGDEQFF
once	TRBJ1-2	14	TRBV6-6	TRBD1	TGTGCCAGCAGCGAGGGACAGGGGGCAGAGGGCTACACCTTC	CASSEGQGAEGYTF
-	TRBJ2-5	13	TRBV6-5	-	TGTGCCAGCAGTGACAGTATCCAAGAGACCCAGTACTTC	CASSDSIQETQYF
-	TRBJ2-2	18	TRBV20-1	TRBD2	TGCAGTGCTAGGGATACTAGCGGGGGCCTCGCGAACACCGGGGAGCTGTTTTTT	CSARDTSGGLANTGELFF
few	TRBJ2-3	12	TRBV29-1	-	TGCAGCGTTGAGTTCACTTCTACCGGAGTGTATTTT	CSVEFTSTGVYF
-	TRBJ2-1	15	TRBV7-2	-	TGTGCCAGCAGCCCGCAGGGACACACCTACAATGAGCAGTTCTTC	CASSPQGHTYNEQFF
few	TRBJ2-5	15	TRBV4-2	-	-	CASSSTLWESNEQYF
many	TRBJ2-3	17	TRBV7-9	TRBD2	TGTGCCAGCAGCTCCGATCATAGCGGGGGGGCTAGAGATACGCAGTATTTT	CASSSDHSGGARDTQYF
once	TRBJ2-5	14	TRBV20-1	TRBD1	TGCAGTGCGAATGGACAGGGATCTCAAGAGACCCAGTACTTC	CSANGQGSQETQYF
once	TRBJ1-3	15	TRBV7-9	-	TGTGCCAGCAGCTCCCCCTACGTCTCTGGAAACACCATATATTTT	CASSSPYVSGNTIYF
-	TRBJ2-1	17	TRBV20-1	TRBD2	TGCAGTGCTGTAGCGAGCGGGGGGACCACCTCCTACAATGAGCAGTTCTTC	CSAVASGGTTSYNEQFF
-	TRBJ2-5	17	TRBV7-2	TRBD2	TGTGCCAGCAGCTTAGCGCCCTGGACTAGCTTCAGTGAGACCCAGTACTTC	CASSLAPWTSFSETQYF
few	TRBJ2-5	13	TRBV12-3/TRBV12-4	TRBD1	TGTGCCAGCAGTAGACAGGGTCCAGAGACCCAGTACTTC	CASSRQGPETQYF
-	TRBJ2-5	16	TRBV11-3	-	TGTGCCAGCAGCGCGACATATACAGGGACTCAAGAGACCCAGTACTTC	CASSATYTGTQETQYF
few	TRBJ1-5	16	TRBV6-6	-	TGTGCCAGCGGACCTACAGGGCCCTTTGGCAATCAGCCCCAGCATTTT	CASGPTGPFGNQPQHF
-	TRBJ2-1	15	TRBV6-6	-	TGTGCCAGCAGTTATTCGGGGGATACACGCAATGAGCAGTTCTTC	CASSYSGDTRNEQFF
-	TRBJ1-2	15	TRBV11-2	-	TGTGCCAGCACCGAAGCGGGACGGCCTAACTATGGCTACACCTTC	CASTEAGRPNYGYTF
-	TRBJ1-2	14	TRBV12-3/TRBV12-4	TRBD1	TGTGCCAGCAGTTTAGTCGGGGACAGCCGAGGCTACACCTTC	CASSLVGDSRGYTF
-	TRBJ2-7	13	TRBV20-1	-	TGCAGTGCTAGTGGGTCCCAGGCCTACGAGCAGTACTTC	CSASGSQAYEQYF
-	TRBJ2-5	16	TRBV5-8	TRBD2	TGTGCCAGCAGCGCGGGACTAGCGGGAGTGGCCAATGAGCAGTACTTC	CASSAGLAGVANEQYF
-	TRBJ2-1	17	TRBV3-1	-	TGTGCCAGCAGCCAAGCTGGAGGAGGGACTCTAGACAATGAGCAGTTCTTC	CASSQAGGGTLDNEQFF
-	TRBJ2-1	16	TRBV6-5	TRBD1	TGTGCCAGCAGTTATGATCCTGGGACAGGGGCCCATGAGCAGTTCTTC	CASSYDPGTGAHEQFF
-	TRBJ2-1	14	TRBV5-5	TRBD1	TGTGCCAGCAGCACAGGGGTAGGCTACAATGAGCAGTTCTTC	CASSTGVGYNEQFF
few	TRBJ1-2	15	TRBV15	TRBD1	TGTGCCACCAGCAGAGGGATGCAGGGGGCCTATGGCTACACCTTC	CATSRGMQGAYGYTF
few	TRBJ2-5	16	TRBV25-1	TRBD2	TGTGCCAGCTCTATCACGGTGCCTAGCGGGAAAGGAATTCAGTACTTC	CASSITVPSGKGIQYF
-	TRBJ2-7	15	TRBV27	TRBD2	TGTGCCAGCAGTTCGGGACTAGCGGGAGGGGTCGAGCAGTACTTC	CASSSGLAGGVEQYF
-	TRBJ2-7	12	TRBV5-1	-	TGCGCCAGCAGCCGGACGATCGACGAGCAGTACTTC	CASSRTIDEQYF
-	TRBJ1-2	16	TRBV4-2	TRBD1	TGTGCCAGCAGCGGGGACAGATACGACTCTAACTATGGCTACACCTTC	CASSGDRYDSNYGYTF
-	TRBJ2-4	17	TRBV28	TRBD1	TGTGCCAGCAGTTTATCGGACAGGCCCCTAGCCAAAAACATTCAGTACTTC	CASSLSDRPLAKNIQYF
few	TRBJ2-7	14	TRBV4-1	-	TGCGCCAGCAGCCAAGACGGTCTAGCCTACGAGCAGTACTTC	CASSQDGLAYEQYF
-	TRBJ2-1	13	TRBV6-5	-	TGTGCCAGCAGCAAGACAGTTAACAATGAGCAGTTCTTC	CASSKTVNNEQFF
-	TRBJ1-2	16	TRBV4-1	-	TGCGCCAGCAGCCAAGTGTCTCTGGAGCTTAACTATGGCTACACCTTC	CASSQVSLELNYGYTF
few	TRBJ1-2	11	TRBV7-2	-	TGTGCCAGCAGCTTAATTCAAGGCTACACCTTC	CASSLIQGYTF
-	TRBJ2-7	15	TRBV6-6	-	TGTGCCAGCAGTCACACGACAGTCTTCTCCTACGAGCAGTACTTC	CASSHTTVFSYEQYF
-	TRBJ2-7	13	TRBV6-5	-	TGTGCCAGCAGTGATGGGGAATTCTACGAGCAGTACTTC	CASSDGEFYEQYF
-	TRBJ2-1	14	TRBV28	TRBD2	TGTGCCAGCATCAGCGGGGGCTTCTACAATGAGCAGTTCTTC	CASISGGFYNEQFF
-	TRBJ1-1	14	TRBV13	-	TGTGCCAGCAGCCCAAGCCCTGTGAACACTGAAGCTTTCTTT	CASSPSPVNTEAFF
-	TRBJ1-5	13	TRBV4-2	-	TGTGCCAGCAGCCAACGTCAGAATCAGCCCCAGCATTTT	CASSQRQNQPQHF
few	TRBJ2-7	18	TRBV27	-	TGTGCCAGCAGTTTAAAACCCGGACCCACTCTCCTCTACTACGAGCAGTACTTC	CASSLKPGPTLLYYEQYF